This entry features one T cell receptor (beta chain) sequence. What antigen it recognizes has not been identified. It has no much larger one-base neighbor in the sample; base qualities were not kept. CDR1 SGHAT and CDR2 FQDESV are derived from the germline V gene (reference sequence). The CDR3 numbers 15 residues from cysteine through phenylalanine. The DNA shown is the 45-base CDR3, in frame from base 1. At the junction V is shortened by 10 bases and J by 0 bases, with 16 bases in between. The data belong to a study of blood T cells in healthy people across ages (dated by TCRdb to between 2014 and 2016). Turning to the overall study: In model experiments, template switching captured about one uniquely barcoded TCR beta cDNA molecule for every two T cells. To track age-related changes in TCR beta repertoire diversity, the study relied on deep sequencing normalized with unique cDNA molecular identifiers. The donors were split into four age groups: young (average approximately 16 years), middle-aged (roughly 40), aged (approximately 60) and long-lived (about 82). To avoid experimental bias, donors of different ages were spread randomly across the sequencing lanes. For two donors (one aged 18 to 30 and one aged 80 or older), the study analyzed two additional independent replicas of 1 million unique cDNA reads from the same blood draw. On the study overall, not on this receptor specifically: Compared with the aged group, the long-lived group had more naive CD4+ T cells, fewer expanded clones and increased TCR diversity, a pattern suggesting age selection. Estimates of total diversity from one million sequenced T cells were regarded as lower bounds and underestimates. Conclusive comparison of naive and antigen-experienced compartments was prevented by the profiling of bulk unsorted PBMCs. The percentage of naive T cells measured by flow cytometry correlated strongly with observed TCR beta diversity. Because donor CMV infection status was unknown, age-related changes in expanded clonotypes were potentially confounded. As age increased, observed TCR beta diversity per million T cells dropped in a roughly linear way, and a significant reduction was already evident by age about 36.

The library was generated by 5' RACE. A second about 7 to 12 cycle PCR used a sample-barcoded 5' primer and a J-beta primer mix. A unique molecular identifier was introduced onto each TCR beta cDNA molecule by a template-switch 5' adaptor carrying 12 random nucleotides. At least 2.5 million CDR3-containing paired-end reads were obtained from each sample. First-strand cDNA synthesis was performed from all RNA using the Mint cDNA synthesis kit, with priming by a TRBC-specific oligonucleotide. After uracil-DNA glycosylase treatment, a first 18-cycle PCR used universal primers M1SS and BC2_uni_R on all cDNA. The original pipeline was this. Each sample was normalized by randomly selecting 1 million high-quality reads, each carrying a distinct molecular identifier. Instead of being binned into consensus sequences, reads with shared molecular identifiers were discarded. MiTCR, run with a Q25 quality threshold and the strictest error-elimination algorithm, handled CDR3 identification, clonotype clustering and error correction. Lower-bound total TCR beta diversity was estimated with a nonparametric unseen species model using Euler transformation. TCRdb redid the processing of the public reads, applying fastp at Q25 and MiXCR, and retained in-frame beta chains. Under each unique CDR3 protein, matching rows form one entry showing the most common genes and DNA. The V and J calls and clone size come from TCRdb's table, not from the authors' own analysis. The sample has roughly 1.9 million distinct CDR3 sequences on record, approximately 39% of them singletons. Together, the top ten hold roughly 23% of the sample.

Systemically healthy Caucasian individuals from Russia, 35 to 40 in total and aged about 6 to 100 years, were included as donors. Ten milliliters of peripheral blood were collected from each donor into EDTA-treated Vacutainer tubes. Ficoll-Paque density-gradient centrifugation was used to isolate PBMCs, with at least 6.5 million per sample. Total RNA, at least 5 micrograms per sample, was extracted from PBMCs with Trizol reagent. Naive CD45RAhigh/CD27high T cell percentages were measured by flow cytometry on a PBMC aliquot from every donor. The rearranged segments are TRBV11-1 and TRBJ2-1, with a tentative D gene TRBD2 over 6 matching bases. Specimen: blood. The source of this sequence is a human donor in good health. CDR3 region: CATGSGTTSYNEQFF. The nucleotide sequence is given as TGTGCCACGGGTAGCGGAACTACCTCCTACAATGAGCAGTTCTTC.